The T cell receptor beta chain under discussion was sequenced for a study of identifying expanded T cells in peripheral blood. Overall study findings and caveats: Across healthy donors, higher total template counts meant significantly greater approximately 2-week count variance. Technical replicates showed around 1.2 changed clones; roughly two weeks roughly 16; four weeks 19.

On this clone: Its antigen is not identified.

No infections or other immune events were documented during collection. V was cut by 7 bases and J by 4 bases, with 11 bases left in between. Germline CDR1 and CDR2: MNHNY and SVGAGI (reference sequence). This CDR3 has 13 amino acids. The method was immunoSEQ multiplex PCR; TCRdb's version includes in-frame clones alone and lacks a portion of them. This repertoire shows approximately 100,000 clones, roughly nine tenths found once; its top ten account for 7.5% to 10%. The TCR comes from a person aged 18 to 70 in good health. V gene TRBV6-6 combines with J gene TRBJ2-1; no definite D call. What was sequenced was blood. CDR3 in DNA: TGTGCCAGCACGCCAGGTCGATACAATGAGCAGTTCTTC. It is translated as CASTPGRYNEQFF.